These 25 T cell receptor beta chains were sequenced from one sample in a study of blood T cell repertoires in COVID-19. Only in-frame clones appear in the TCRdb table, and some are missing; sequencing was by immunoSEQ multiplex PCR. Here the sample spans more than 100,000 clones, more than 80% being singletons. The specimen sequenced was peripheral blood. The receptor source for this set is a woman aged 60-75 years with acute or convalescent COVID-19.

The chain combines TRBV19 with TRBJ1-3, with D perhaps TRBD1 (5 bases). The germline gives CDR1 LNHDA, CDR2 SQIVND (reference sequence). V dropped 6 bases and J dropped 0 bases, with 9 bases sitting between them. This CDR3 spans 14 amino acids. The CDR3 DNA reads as TGTGCCAGTAGGGAACAGGTCTCTGGAAACACCATATATTTT. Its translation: CASREQVSGNTIYF.

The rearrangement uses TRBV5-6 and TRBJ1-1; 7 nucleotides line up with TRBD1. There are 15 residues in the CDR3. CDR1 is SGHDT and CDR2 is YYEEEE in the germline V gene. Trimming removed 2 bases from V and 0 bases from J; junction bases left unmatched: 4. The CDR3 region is CASSLRGPLNTEAFF. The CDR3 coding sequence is TGTGCCAGCAGCTTAAGGGGGCCCTTGAACACTGAAGCTTTCTTT.

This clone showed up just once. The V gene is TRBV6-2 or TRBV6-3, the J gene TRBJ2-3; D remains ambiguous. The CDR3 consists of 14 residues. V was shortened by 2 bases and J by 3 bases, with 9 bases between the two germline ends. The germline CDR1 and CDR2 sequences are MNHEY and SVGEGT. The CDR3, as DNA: TGTGCCAGCAGTTACCTTATACTAACAGATACGCAGTATTTT. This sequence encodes CASSYLILTDTQYF.

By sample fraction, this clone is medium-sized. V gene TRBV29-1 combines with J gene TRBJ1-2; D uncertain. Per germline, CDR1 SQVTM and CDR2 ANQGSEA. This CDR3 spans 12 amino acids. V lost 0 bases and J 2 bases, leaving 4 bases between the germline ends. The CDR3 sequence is CSVEDLNYGYTF. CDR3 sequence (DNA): TGCAGCGTTGAAGACCTCAACTATGGCTACACCTTC.

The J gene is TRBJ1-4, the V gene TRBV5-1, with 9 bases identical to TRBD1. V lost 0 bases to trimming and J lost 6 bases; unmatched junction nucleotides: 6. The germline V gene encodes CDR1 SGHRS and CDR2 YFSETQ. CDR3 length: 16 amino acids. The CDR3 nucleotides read TGCGCCAGCAGCTTGGATGGGACAGGGAATTATGAAAAACTGTTTTTT. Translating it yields CASSLDGTGNYEKLFF.

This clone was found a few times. The CDR3 sequence is CASSQSGGIGTGELFF. The DNA of the CDR3 is TGCGCCAGCAGCCAATCGGGAGGGATAGGCACCGGGGAGCTGTTTTTT. The V gene is TRBV4-1, the J gene TRBJ2-2; 8 positions match TRBD2. The germline V gene has CDR1 MGHRA and CDR2 YSYEKL. This CDR3 has 16 residues. The V and J ends lost 2 bases and 4 bases, in that order; junction bases with no gene match: 6.

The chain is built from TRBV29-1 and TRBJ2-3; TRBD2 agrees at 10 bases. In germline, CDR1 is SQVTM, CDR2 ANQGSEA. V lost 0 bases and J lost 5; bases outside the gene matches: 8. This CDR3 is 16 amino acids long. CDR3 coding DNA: TGCAGCGTTGAAGAGGGACTAGCGATAGCACAAGATACGCAGTATTTT. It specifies CSVEEGLAIAQDTQYF.

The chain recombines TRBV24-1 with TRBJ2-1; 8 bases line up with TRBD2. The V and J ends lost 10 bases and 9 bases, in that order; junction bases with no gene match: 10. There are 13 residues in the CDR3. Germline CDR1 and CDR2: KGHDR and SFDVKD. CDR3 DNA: TGTGCCACTGAAGCGGGAGTGTCTGGTGAGCAGTTCTTC. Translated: CATEAGVSGEQFF.

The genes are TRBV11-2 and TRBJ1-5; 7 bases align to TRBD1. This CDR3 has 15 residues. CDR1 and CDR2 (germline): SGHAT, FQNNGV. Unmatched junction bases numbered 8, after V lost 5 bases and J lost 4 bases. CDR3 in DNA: TGTGCCAGCAGCCAACGAGGGACAGCTAATCAGCCCCAGCATTTT. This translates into CASSQRGTANQPQHF.

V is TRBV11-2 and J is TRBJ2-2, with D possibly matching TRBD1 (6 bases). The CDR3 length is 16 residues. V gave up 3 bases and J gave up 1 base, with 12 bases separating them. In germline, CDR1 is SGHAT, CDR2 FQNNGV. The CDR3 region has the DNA TGTGCCAGCAGCTTGTGGGGGCGCGGGAACACCGGGGAGCTGTTTTTT. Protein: CASSLWGRGNTGELFF.

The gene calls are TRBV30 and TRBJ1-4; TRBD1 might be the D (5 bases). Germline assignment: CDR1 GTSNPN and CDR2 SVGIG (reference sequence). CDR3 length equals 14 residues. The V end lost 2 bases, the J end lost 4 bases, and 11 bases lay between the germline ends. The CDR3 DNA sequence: TGTGCCTGGAGTTTTTGGGGCAGTAATGAAAAACTGTTTTTT. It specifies CAWSFWGSNEKLFF.

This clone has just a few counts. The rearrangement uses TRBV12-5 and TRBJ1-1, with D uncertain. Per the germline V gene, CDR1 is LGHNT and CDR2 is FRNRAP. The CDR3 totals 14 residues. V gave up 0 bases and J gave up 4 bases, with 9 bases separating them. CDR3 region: CASGLVSSPTEAFF. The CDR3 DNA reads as TGTGCTAGTGGTTTGGTATCTAGTCCCACTGAAGCTTTCTTT.

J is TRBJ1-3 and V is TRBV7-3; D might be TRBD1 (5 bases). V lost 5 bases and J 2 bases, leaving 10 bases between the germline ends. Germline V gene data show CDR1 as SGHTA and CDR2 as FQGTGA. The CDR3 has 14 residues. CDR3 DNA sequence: TGTGCCAGCAGCCCCGACAGTACTGGAAACACCATATATTTT. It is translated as CASSPDSTGNTIYF.

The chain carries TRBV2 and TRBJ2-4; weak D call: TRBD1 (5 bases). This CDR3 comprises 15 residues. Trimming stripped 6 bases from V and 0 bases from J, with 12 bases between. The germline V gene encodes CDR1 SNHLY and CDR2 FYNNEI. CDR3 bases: TGTGCCAGCAGGCCGACAGAGATAGCCAAAAACATTCAGTACTTC. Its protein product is CASRPTEIAKNIQYF. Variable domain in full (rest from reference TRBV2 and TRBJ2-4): EPEVTQTPSHQVTQMGQEVILRCVPISNHLYFYWYRQILGQKVEFLVSFYNNEISEKSEIFDDQFSVERPDGSNFTLKIRSTKLEDSAMYFCASRPTEIAKNIQYFGAGTRLSVL.

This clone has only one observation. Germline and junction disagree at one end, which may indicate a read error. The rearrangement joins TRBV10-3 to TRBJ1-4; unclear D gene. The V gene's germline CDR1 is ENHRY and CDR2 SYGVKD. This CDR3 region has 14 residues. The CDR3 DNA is TGTGCCATCAGTGAGTCAACAGAGGAGGCCCTAAGGTCCTTT. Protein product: CAISESTEEALRSF.

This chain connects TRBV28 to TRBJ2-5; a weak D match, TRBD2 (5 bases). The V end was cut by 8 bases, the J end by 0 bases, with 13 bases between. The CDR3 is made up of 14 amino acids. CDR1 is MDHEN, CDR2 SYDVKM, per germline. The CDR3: CASRSPGYQETQYF. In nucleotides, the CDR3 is TGTGCCAGCCGGTCACCGGGGTACCAAGAGACCCAGTACTTC. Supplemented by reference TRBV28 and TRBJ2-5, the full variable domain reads DVKVTQSSRYLVKRTGEKVFLECVQDMDHENMFWYRQDPGLGLRLIYFSYDVKMKEKGDIPEGYSVSREKKERFSLILESASTNQTSMYLCASRSPGYQETQYFGPGTRLLVL.

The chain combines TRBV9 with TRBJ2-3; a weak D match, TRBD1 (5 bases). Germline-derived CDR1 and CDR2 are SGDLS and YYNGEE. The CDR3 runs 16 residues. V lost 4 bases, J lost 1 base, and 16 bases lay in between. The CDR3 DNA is TGTGCCAGCAGCACCCGACAGAACACCGGCACAGATACGCAGTATTTT. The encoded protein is CASSTRQNTGTDTQYF.

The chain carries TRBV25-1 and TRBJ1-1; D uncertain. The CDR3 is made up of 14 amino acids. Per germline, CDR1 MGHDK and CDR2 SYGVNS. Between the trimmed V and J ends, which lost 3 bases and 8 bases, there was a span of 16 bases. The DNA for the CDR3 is TGTGCCAGCAGTGATCCAGGCCCTATTTCCGAAGCTTTCTTT. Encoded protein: CASSDPGPISEAFF.

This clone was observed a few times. Here the CDR3 reads CAWSFPSPRGNEQPQHF. Written as DNA, the CDR3 is TGTGCCTGGAGTTTCCCGTCTCCACGAGGTAACGAACAGCCCCAGCATTTT. This chain joins TRBV30 and TRBJ1-5; D not certain. The germline V and J ends were trimmed by 2 bases and 7 bases, with 24 bases remaining between them. Per the germline V gene, CDR1 is GTSNPN and CDR2 is SVGIG (reference sequence). This CDR3 is built from 17 residues.

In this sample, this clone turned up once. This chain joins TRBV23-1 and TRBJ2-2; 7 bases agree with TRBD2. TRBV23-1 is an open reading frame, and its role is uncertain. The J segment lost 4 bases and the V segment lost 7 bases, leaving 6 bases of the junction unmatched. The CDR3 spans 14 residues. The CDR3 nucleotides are TGCGCCAGCAATCCGGGGAGGGGCACCGGGGAGCTGTTTTTT. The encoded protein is CASNPGRGTGELFF.

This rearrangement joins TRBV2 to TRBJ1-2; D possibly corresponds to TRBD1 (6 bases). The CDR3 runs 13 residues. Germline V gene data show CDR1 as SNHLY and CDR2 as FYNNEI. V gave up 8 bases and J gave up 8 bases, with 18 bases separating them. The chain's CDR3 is CASYREKMEGYTF. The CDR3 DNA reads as TGTGCCAGCTACAGGGAGAAGATGGAAGGCTACACCTTC.

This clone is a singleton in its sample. The CDR3 reads CASSSSFFRDPEQGYEQYV. The CDR3 DNA sequence: TGTGCCAGCAGCTCGTCATTCTTCCGGGACCCCGAACAGGGCTACGAGCAGTACGTC. The chain employs TRBV13 and TRBJ2-7; D possibly corresponds to TRBD1 (6 bases). Germline loops: CDR1 PRHDT, CDR2 FYEKMQ (reference sequence). Trimming left V 4 bases short and J 3 bases short, with 28 bases between. CDR3 length: 19 residues.

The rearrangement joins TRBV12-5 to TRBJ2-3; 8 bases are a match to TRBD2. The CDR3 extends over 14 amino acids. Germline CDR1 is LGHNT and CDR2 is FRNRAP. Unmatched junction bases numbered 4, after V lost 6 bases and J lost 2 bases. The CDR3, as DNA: TGTGCTAGTGGCCCCGGGGGGGACACAGATACGCAGTATTTT. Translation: CASGPGGDTDTQYF.

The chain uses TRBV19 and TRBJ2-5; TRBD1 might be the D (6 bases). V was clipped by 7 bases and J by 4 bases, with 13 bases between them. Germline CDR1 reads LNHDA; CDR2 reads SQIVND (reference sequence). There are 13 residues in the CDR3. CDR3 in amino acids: CASNPTGAETQYF. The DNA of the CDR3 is TGTGCCAGTAACCCGACAGGAGCAGAGACCCAGTACTTC.

This CDR3 reads CASSLGQGIRYEQYF. The CDR3 DNA is TGTGCCAGCTCACTTGGACAAGGCATCCGGTACGAGCAGTACTTC. The chain is built from TRBV18 and TRBJ2-7; maybe TRBD1 (5 bases). The V end lost 4 bases, the J end lost 4 bases, and 17 bases lay between the germline ends. The CDR3 extends over 15 amino acids. Germline V gene sequence: CDR1 KGHSH, CDR2 LQKENI.